A single sample is the source of the 32 T cell receptor beta chains below, sequenced in a study of T cell repertoires in cytomegalovirus infection. MiXCR, applied by TCRdb to the reads, yields one record per CDR3 protein. The repertoire holds approximately 500,000 distinct CDR3 sequences, with roughly a third as singletons. No antigen has been identified for these receptors. This sample comprised cultured PBMCs, obtained from culture after CMV antigen stimulation. Source of these receptors: a human donor in good health (CMV status not recorded). Some clones in this sample may be carry-over from other donors' samples.

This clonotype has ten or more counts. This chain uses TRBV7-2 with TRBJ2-3; D is unclear. Trimming stripped 2 bases from V and 4 bases from J, with 16 bases between. The CDR3 length is 16 residues. CDR1 and CDR2 (germline): SGHTA, FQGNSA. The CDR3 is CASSLPRTASADTQYF. CDR3 nucleotides: TGTGCCAGCAGCTTACCGCGGACCGCTTCCGCAGATACGCAGTATTTT.

The sample holds a few counts of this clonotype. Written as DNA, the CDR3 is TGTGCCAGCAGCCCTGGACGTAACAATCAGCCCCAGCATTTT. Its protein is CASSPGRNNQPQHF. The chain uses TRBV4-2 and TRBJ1-5, with D unresolved. Germline assignment: CDR1 LGHNA and CDR2 YNFKEQ. Between the trimmed V and J ends, which lost 4 bases and 3 bases, there was a span of 10 bases. This CDR3 contains 14 residues.

The genes are TRBV5-4 and TRBJ2-3; D might be TRBD1 (5 bases). CDR3 length: 16 residues. Germline V gene lookup returns CDR1 SGHNT and CDR2 YYREEE (reference sequence). V dropped 4 bases and J dropped 0 bases, with 15 bases sitting between them. The CDR3 reads CASSLGPDTSTDTQYF. DNA of the CDR3: TGTGCCAGCAGCCTGGGGCCAGACACTAGCACAGATACGCAGTATTTT.

The V call is TRBV20-1, the J call TRBJ2-5, with 8 bases lining up with TRBD2. With 4 bases clipped from V and 4 bases from J, the junction kept 11 bases outside the gene matches. CDR1 is DFQATT, CDR2 SNEGSKA, per germline (reference sequence). The CDR3 is 15 amino acids. CDR3 residues: CSATTTGGPGETQYF. The CDR3 nucleotides read TGCAGTGCTACAACCACGGGAGGGCCGGGAGAGACCCAGTACTTC.

The V call is TRBV27, the J call TRBJ2-7; 11 positions match TRBD2. CDR1 and CDR2 from the germline V gene are MNHEY and SMNVEV (reference sequence). The CDR3 consists of 16 residues. J was trimmed by 3 bases and V by 10 bases; bases with no gene match: 14. The CDR3 loop is CATSLTGLAGFYEQYV. CDR3 DNA: TGTGCCACCTCCCTTACAGGACTAGCGGGCTTCTACGAGCAGTACGTC.

The chain has TRBV9 and TRBJ2-7, with D possibly being TRBD1 (6 bases). Germline lookup yields CDR1 SGDLS and CDR2 YYNGEE. The CDR3 length is 13 residues. The ends were cut back, 9 bases at V and 2 bases at J, with 15 bases in the middle. The CDR3 sequence: CANGAGQTYEQYV. The CDR3 coding sequence is TGTGCCAACGGGGCCGGACAGACCTACGAGCAGTACGTC.

The chain joins TRBV6-2 or TRBV6-3 to TRBJ2-7, with D possibly TRBD2 on 7 matching bases. Germline V gene lookup returns CDR1 MNHEY and CDR2 SVGEGT. The V gene lost 0 bases and the J gene lost 6 bases, with 21 bases spanning the gap. The CDR3 consists of 17 residues. This chain's CDR3 is CASSYSIRGGGFGEQYF. As DNA, the CDR3 is TGTGCCAGCAGTTACTCGATCAGGGGAGGGGGATTTGGCGAGCAGTACTTC.

The rearrangement uses TRBV2 and TRBJ2-7; D perhaps matches TRBD2 (6 bases). Germline V gene data show CDR1 as SNHLY and CDR2 as FYNNEI. CDR3 size: 11 residues. The ends were cut back, 3 bases at V and 6 bases at J, with 6 bases in the middle. CDR3 DNA: TGTGCCAGCAGTGAGCGGGGCGAGCAGTACGTC. Translation gives CASSERGEQYV.

This clonotype was counted a single time. This chain joins TRBV7-2 and TRBJ2-7; D is unclear. CDR3 size: 12 residues. With 1 base removed from V and 7 bases from J, the gap between germline ends came to 8 bases. Per the germline V gene, CDR1 is SGHTA and CDR2 is FQGNSA. CDR3 DNA: TGTGCCAGCAGCTTAGGACTTCAGGAGCAGTACTTC. Translation: CASSLGLQEQYF.

This clonotype was detected many times. This chain uses TRBV7-2 with TRBJ2-7, with 9 positions matching TRBD1. The trim removed 5 bases at V and 4 bases at J, leaving 6 bases unmatched. This CDR3 has 14 amino acids. Germline V gene lookup returns CDR1 SGHTA and CDR2 FQGNSA. The CDR3 nucleotides read TGTGCCAGCAGCCGGACCGGGACAGGGTACGAGCAGTACGTC. It codes for CASSRTGTGYEQYV.

The genes are TRBV19 and TRBJ1-2; weak D call: TRBD1 (5 bases). The length of the CDR3 is 15 residues. The V gene lost 6 bases and the J gene lost 2 bases, with 16 bases spanning the gap. CDR1 and CDR2 from the germline V gene are LNHDA and SQIVND (reference sequence). In DNA, the CDR3 is TGTGCCAGTAGACCCCAGACAGCTTCAAACTATGGCTACACCTTC. It translates to CASRPQTASNYGYTF.

This clonotype appeared many times. The gene calls are TRBV7-2 and TRBJ2-3, with 10 bases fitting TRBD2. This CDR3 region has 16 residues. J lost 5 bases, V lost 5 bases, and 10 bases had no gene match. CDR1 and CDR2 (germline): SGHTA, FQGNSA. Written as DNA, the CDR3 is TGTGCCAGCAGCCCTAGAGCGGGAGGGCCGGGAGATACGCAGTATTTT. It codes for CASSPRAGGPGDTQYF.

This clonotype was found once. This chain joins TRBV28 and TRBJ2-1; D is possibly TRBD1 or TRBD2 (5 bases each). Trimming stripped 5 bases from V and 6 bases from J, with 17 bases between. Germline V gives CDR1 MDHEN, CDR2 SYDVKM. The CDR3 spans 15 residues. The CDR3 protein is CASSNTRDGGNEQFF. CDR3 nucleotide sequence: TGTGCCAGCAGTAACACCCGGGATGGGGGCAATGAGCAGTTCTTC.

This clonotype has just a few counts. V is TRBV4-2 and J is TRBJ1-4; maybe TRBD1 (5 bases). From germline, CDR1 is LGHNA and CDR2 YNFKEQ. The CDR3 spans 14 residues. Trimming removed 1 base from V and 8 bases from J, with 11 bases in between. CDR3 DNA sequence: TGTGCCAGCAGCCAAGCTCGACGGGGGGAAAAACTGTTTTTT. This codes for CASSQARRGEKLFF.

This clonotype was detected a few times. The rearrangement links TRBV6-6 to TRBJ1-3; D call uncertain. This CDR3 contains 12 residues. The germline CDR1 and CDR2 sequences are MNHNY and SVGAGI (reference sequence). Trimming stripped 8 bases from V and 0 bases from J, with 5 bases between. The CDR3 bases are TGTGCCAGCGAGAGCTCTGGAAACACCATATATTTT. Translating it yields CASESSGNTIYF.

V is TRBV7-4 and J is TRBJ2-5; possibly TRBD1 for D (5 bases). Trimming removed 3 bases at V and 9 bases at J, with 14 bases between. Germline V gene lookup returns CDR1 SGHVT and CDR2 SQSDAQ. The CDR3 is 13 residues long. The CDR3 spells CASSLGQVPPQYF. CDR3 nucleotides: TGTGCCAGCAGCTTGGGGCAGGTGCCGCCCCAGTACTTC.

The rearrangement links TRBV7-6 to TRBJ1-5; D is unresolved. The V end lost 5 bases, the J end lost 4 bases, and 12 bases lay between the germline ends. Germline loops: CDR1 SGHVS, CDR2 FNYEAQ. This CDR3 spans 14 amino acids. The DNA for the CDR3 is TGTGCCAGCAGCCCCCCGGGAGGGAATCAGCCCCAGCATTTT. The encoded protein is CASSPPGGNQPQHF.

This chain uses TRBV6-1 with TRBJ1-1; D is possibly TRBD1 (5 bases). The V and J ends lost 6 bases and 5 bases respectively, with 13 bases between them. Germline V gene data show CDR1 as MNHNS and CDR2 as SASEGT. The CDR3 sequence is 13 residues long. The CDR3 loop is CASSRDLWTEAFF. CDR3 DNA sequence: TGTGCCAGCAGCAGGGACCTTTGGACTGAAGCTTTCTTT.

CDR3 in amino acids: CASSRKGPGNTDTQYF. The CDR3 coding sequence is TGTGCCAGCAGTCGAAAAGGACCGGGCAACACAGATACGCAGTATTTT. The chain joins TRBV27 to TRBJ2-3; D remains ambiguous. V shed 5 bases and J shed 2 bases, with 17 bases lying between them. There are 16 residues in the CDR3. Germline CDR1 reads MNHEY; CDR2 reads SMNVEV (reference sequence).

This clonotype was detected only a few times. This sequence joins TRBV28 and TRBJ2-7, with TRBD1 matching 8 bases. This CDR3 spans 15 amino acids. Unmatched junction bases numbered 13, after V lost 7 bases and J lost 5 bases. CDR1 is MDHEN and CDR2 is SYDVKM in the germline V gene. DNA of the CDR3: TGTGCCAGCACCGAACAAAGGACAGGGTTAAACGAGCAGTACTTC. Amino acids: CASTEQRTGLNEQYF.

The chain links TRBV7-3 to TRBJ2-7, with 8 bases identical to TRBD2. Losses at the gene ends were 7 bases for V and 0 bases for J; bases not matched to a gene: 5. From germline, CDR1 is SGHTA and CDR2 FQGTGA. CDR3 length equals 14 residues. CDR3 DNA: TGTGCCAGCAAACTAGCGGCCAGCTCCTACGAGCAGTACTTC. Translated: CASKLAASSYEQYF. Drawing the rest from reference TRBV7-3 and TRBJ2-7, the complete variable domain is GAGVSQTPSNKVTEKGKYVELRCDPISGHTALYWYRQSLGQGPEFLIYFQGTGAADDSGLPNDRFFAVRPEGSVSTLKIQRTERGDSAVYLCASKLAASSYEQYFGPGTRLTVT.

The genes are TRBV30 and TRBJ1-1; D perhaps matches TRBD1 (6 bases). Germline V gene lookup returns CDR1 GTSNPN and CDR2 SVGIG (reference sequence). Trimming took 0 bases from V and 5 from J, leaving 19 bases between them. The CDR3 is made up of 16 amino acids. The CDR3 bases are TGTGCCTGGAGTGTATATCTAAGGGGGATTTTTACTGAAGCTTTCTTT. The encoded protein is CAWSVYLRGIFTEAFF.

The sample holds a few counts of this clonotype. A junction end diverges from the germline sequence, so it may reflect a read error. The genes are TRBV6-1 and TRBJ1-5; D gene ambiguous. Germline assignment: CDR1 MNHNS and CDR2 SASEGT. The CDR3 has 12 amino acids. The CDR3 coding sequence is TGTGCCGGCAGATCGGGCAATCAGCCCCAGCATTTT. Translation gives CAGRSGNQPQHF.

The chain carries TRBV6-8 and TRBJ1-5; no clear D. This CDR3 spans 14 amino acids. V was shortened by 5 bases and J by 1 base, with 9 bases between the two germline ends. Per the germline V gene, CDR1 is MNHGY and CDR2 is SAAAGT. CDR3 coding DNA: TGTGCCAGCAGTAGGGTGGACAGCAATCAGCCCCAGCATTTT. This gives the protein CASSRVDSNQPQHF.

The CDR3 loop reads CASSLGISGNTIYF. The CDR3 DNA is TGTGCCAGCAGCTTAGGGATCTCTGGAAACACCATATATTTT. This chain joins TRBV11-2 and TRBJ1-3, with D hard to call. V gave up 1 base and J gave up 0 bases, with 4 bases separating them. Germline lookup yields CDR1 SGHAT and CDR2 FQNNGV. This CDR3 comprises 14 residues.

This clonotype was counted a few times. This chain uses TRBV19 with TRBJ1-1, with TRBD1 matching over 7 bases. Germline V gene data show CDR1 as LNHDA and CDR2 as SQIVND (reference sequence). The J segment lost 8 bases and the V segment lost 3 bases, leaving 15 bases of the junction unmatched. The CDR3 length is 16 residues. In DNA, the CDR3 is TGTGCCAGTAGTATGATTAGGGACAGTAATTCCGACGAAGCTTTCTTT. Residues: CASSMIRDSNSDEAFF.

The table lists this clonotype with a few counts. The chain couples TRBV19 to TRBJ1-2, with D unclear. Trimming cost V 7 bases and J 4 bases, with 10 bases left between them. From germline, CDR1 is LNHDA and CDR2 SQIVND (reference sequence). The length of the CDR3 is 12 residues. The CDR3: CASIGPSYGYTF. CDR3 DNA sequence: TGTGCCAGTATTGGACCGAGCTATGGCTACACCTTC. Combining the CDR3 with reference TRBV19 and TRBJ1-2 gives the whole variable domain DGGITQSPKYLFRKEGQNVTLSCEQNLNHDAMYWYRQDPGQGLRLIYYSQIVNDFQKGDIAEGYSVSREKKESFPLTVTSAQKNPTAFYLCASIGPSYGYTFGSGTRLTVV.

The chain combines TRBV12-3 or TRBV12-4 with TRBJ2-7; the D is unclear. Trimming shortened V by 2 bases and J by 6 bases, and 8 bases separated the two germline ends. This CDR3 is built from 12 residues. This chain's CDR3 is CASSLWESEQYV. The CDR3 region has the DNA TGTGCCAGCAGTTTATGGGAATCCGAGCAGTACGTC.

V and J are TRBV12-3 or TRBV12-4 and TRBJ2-7; 7 bases map to TRBD1. The CDR3 is made up of 14 amino acids. With 5 bases clipped from V and 0 bases from J, the junction kept 4 bases outside the gene matches. The CDR3 region is CASSHRQGSYEQYF. The CDR3 DNA reads as TGTGCCAGCAGTCACCGACAGGGCTCCTACGAGCAGTACTTC.

This chain links TRBV19 with TRBJ1-2; D not resolved. CDR1 is LNHDA, CDR2 SQIVND, per germline (reference sequence). Trimming took 6 bases from V and 6 from J, leaving 20 bases between them. CDR3 length: 15 residues. The CDR3 bases are TGTGCCAGTAGCCCCCCCGGGCAGGTAGGAGATGGCTACACCTTC. Its protein is CASSPPGQVGDGYTF.

This clonotype was found a few times. J is TRBJ2-2 and V is TRBV29-1; 13 positions match TRBD2. Germline CDR1 reads SQVTM; CDR2 reads ANQGSEA. J was trimmed by 9 bases and V by 3 bases; bases with no gene match: 7. The CDR3 runs 15 residues. The CDR3 reads CSVDRTSGSRRELFF. For the CDR3, the DNA is TGCAGCGTTGATCGGACTAGCGGGAGTAGGCGGGAGCTGTTTTTT.

This chain connects TRBV29-1 to TRBJ2-2, with a possible D match to TRBD2 (6 bases). This CDR3 has 14 amino acids. Deletions cut 2 bases from V and 2 bases from J, with 9 bases between. Germline CDR1 reads SQVTM; CDR2 reads ANQGSEA. CDR3 protein: CSVELATNTGELFF. Written as DNA, the CDR3 is TGCAGCGTTGAACTAGCGACCAACACCGGGGAGCTGTTTTTT.